This T cell receptor (beta chain) was observed in a study of OX40 agonist ivuxolimab in advanced cancers. Findings of the study overall: Some nonresponders likewise displayed low normalized T-cell clonal expansion. Blood T cells, both CD4+ and CD8+, expanded clonally by week 6 at 0.1 to 3.0 mg/kg.

Trimming cost V 0 bases and J 1 base, with 13 bases left between them. CDR1 and CDR2 from the germline V gene are SGHRS and YFSETQ. The CDR3 has 16 residues. The cohort excluded patients with autoimmune disease history or systemic immunosuppression. This clone turned up a few times. The antigen is undetermined. The protocol was immunoSEQ multiplex PCR, while the TCRdb copy is restricted to in-frame clones and leaves out a portion. The repertoire consists of approximately 88,000 clones, with 70% to 90% occurring once and the leading ten covering under 0.9%. The chain is built from TRBV5-1 and TRBJ1-1; D is unresolved. The sequence came from an adult with an advanced solid tumor such as melanoma, head and neck, liver or kidney cancer. Specimen: CD4+ or CD8+ T cells sorted from blood, collected in a trial of the OX40 agonist ivuxolimab. CDR3 sequence (DNA): TGCGCCAGCAGCTTGGAAATTGGAGGGCAGAACACTGAAGCTTTCTTT. This encodes CASSLEIGGQNTEAFF.